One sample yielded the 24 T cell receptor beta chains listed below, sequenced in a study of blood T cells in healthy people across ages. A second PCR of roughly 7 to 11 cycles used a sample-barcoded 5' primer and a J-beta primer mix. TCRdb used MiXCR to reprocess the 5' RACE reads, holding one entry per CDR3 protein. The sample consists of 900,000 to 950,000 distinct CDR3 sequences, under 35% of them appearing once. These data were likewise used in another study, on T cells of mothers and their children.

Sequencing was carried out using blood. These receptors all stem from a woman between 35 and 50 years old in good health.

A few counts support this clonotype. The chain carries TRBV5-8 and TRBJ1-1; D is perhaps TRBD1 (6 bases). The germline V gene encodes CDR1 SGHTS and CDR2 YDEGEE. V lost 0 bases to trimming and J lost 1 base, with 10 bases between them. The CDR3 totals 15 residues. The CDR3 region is CASSLGQGKNTEAFF. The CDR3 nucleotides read TGTGCCAGCAGCTTGGGTCAGGGGAAGAACACTGAAGCTTTCTTT. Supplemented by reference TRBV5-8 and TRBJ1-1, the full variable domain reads EAGVTQSPTHLIKTRGQQATLRCSPISGHTSVYWYQQALGLGLQFLLWYDEGEERNRGNFPPRFSGRQFPNYSSELNVNALELEDSALYLCASSLGQGKNTEAFFGQGTRLTVV.

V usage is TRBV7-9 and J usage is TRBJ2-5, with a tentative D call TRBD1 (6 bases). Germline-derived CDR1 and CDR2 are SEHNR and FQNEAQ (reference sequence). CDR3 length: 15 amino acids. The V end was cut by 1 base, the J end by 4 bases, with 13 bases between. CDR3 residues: CASSLEWTARETQYF. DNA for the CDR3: TGTGCCAGCAGCTTAGAATGGACAGCTCGAGAGACCCAGTACTTC.

CDR3: CASSNRDRPFF. The CDR3, as DNA: TGCGCCAGCAGCAACCGGGACAGGCCGTTCTTC. The chain is built from TRBV5-1 and TRBJ2-1; TRBD1 matches 8 bases. CDR1 and CDR2 (germline): SGHRS, YFSETQ. V was clipped by 4 bases and J by 15 bases; unmatched bases: 6. This CDR3 spans 11 amino acids.

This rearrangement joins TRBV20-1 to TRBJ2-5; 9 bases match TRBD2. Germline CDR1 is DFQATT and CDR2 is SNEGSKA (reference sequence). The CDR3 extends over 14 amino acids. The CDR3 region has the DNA TGCGGTACTAGAATAGGACTAGCGCGAGAGACCCAGTACTTC. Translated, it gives CGTRIGLARETQYF.

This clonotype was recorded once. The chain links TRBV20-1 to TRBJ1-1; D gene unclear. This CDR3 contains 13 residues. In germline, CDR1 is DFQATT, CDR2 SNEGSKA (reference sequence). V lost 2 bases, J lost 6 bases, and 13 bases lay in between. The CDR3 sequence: CSARRLMKAEAFF. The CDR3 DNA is TGCAGTGCTAGACGACTGATGAAGGCTGAAGCTTTCTTT.

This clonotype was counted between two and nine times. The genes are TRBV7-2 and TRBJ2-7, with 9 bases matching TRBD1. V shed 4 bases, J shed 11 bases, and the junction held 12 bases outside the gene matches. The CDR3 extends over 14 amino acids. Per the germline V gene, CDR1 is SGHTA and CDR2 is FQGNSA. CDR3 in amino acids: CASSCYRDRADKYF. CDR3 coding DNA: TGTGCCAGCAGCTGCTACCGGGACAGGGCCGATAAGTACTTC.

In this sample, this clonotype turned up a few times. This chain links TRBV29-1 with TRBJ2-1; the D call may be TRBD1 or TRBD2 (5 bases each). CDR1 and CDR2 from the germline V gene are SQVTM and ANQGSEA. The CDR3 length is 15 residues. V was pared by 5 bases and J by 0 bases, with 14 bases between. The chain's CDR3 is CSVSPSGSSYNEQFF. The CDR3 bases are TGCAGCGTTTCCCCTTCAGGGAGCTCCTACAATGAGCAGTTCTTC.

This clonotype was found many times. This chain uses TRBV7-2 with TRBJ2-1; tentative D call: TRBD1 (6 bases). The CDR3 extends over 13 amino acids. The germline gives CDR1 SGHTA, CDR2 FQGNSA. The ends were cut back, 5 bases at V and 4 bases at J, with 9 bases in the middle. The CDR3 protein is CASSGQGYNEQFF. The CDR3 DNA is TGTGCCAGCAGCGGCCAGGGGTACAATGAGCAGTTCTTC.

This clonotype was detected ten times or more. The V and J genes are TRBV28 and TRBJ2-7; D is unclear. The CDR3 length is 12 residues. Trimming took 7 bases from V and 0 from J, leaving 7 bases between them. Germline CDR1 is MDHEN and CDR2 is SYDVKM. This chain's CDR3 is CASTGISYEQYF. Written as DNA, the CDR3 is TGTGCCAGCACTGGGATCTCCTACGAGCAGTACTTC. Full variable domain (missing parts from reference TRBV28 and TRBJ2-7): DVKVTQSSRYLVKRTGEKVFLECVQDMDHENMFWYRQDPGLGLRLIYFSYDVKMKEKGDIPEGYSVSREKKERFSLILESASTNQTSMYLCASTGISYEQYFGPGTRLTVT.

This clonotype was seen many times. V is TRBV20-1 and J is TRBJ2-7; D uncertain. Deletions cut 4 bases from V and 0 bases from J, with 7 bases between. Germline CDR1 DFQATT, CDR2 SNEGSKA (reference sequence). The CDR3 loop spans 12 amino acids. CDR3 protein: CSATDGSYEQYF. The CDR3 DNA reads TGCAGTGCTACCGACGGCTCCTACGAGCAGTACTTC.

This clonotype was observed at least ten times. In nucleotides, the CDR3 is TGTGCCAGCAGCTCCCCAGGACCAGACAATGAGCAGTTCTTC. It encodes CASSSPGPDNEQFF. The V and J genes are TRBV11-2 and TRBJ2-1; D unresolved. Trimming pared 4 bases from V and 5 bases from J, leaving 12 bases between. Germline V gives CDR1 SGHAT, CDR2 FQNNGV. The CDR3 covers 14 residues.

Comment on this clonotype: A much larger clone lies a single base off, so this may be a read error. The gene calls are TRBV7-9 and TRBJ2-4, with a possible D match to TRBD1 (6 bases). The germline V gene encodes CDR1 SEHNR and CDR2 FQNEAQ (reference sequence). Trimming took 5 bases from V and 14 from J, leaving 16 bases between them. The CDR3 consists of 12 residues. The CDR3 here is CASSEWTEPKYF. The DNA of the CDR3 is TGTGCCAGCAGCGAATGGACAGAACCTAAGTACTTC.

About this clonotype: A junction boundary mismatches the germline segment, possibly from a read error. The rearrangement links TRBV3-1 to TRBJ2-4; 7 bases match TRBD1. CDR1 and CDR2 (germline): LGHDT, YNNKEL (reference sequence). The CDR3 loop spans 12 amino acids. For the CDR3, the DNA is TGTGCCAGCAGCGAAATTACAGGGGAGCAGTACTTT. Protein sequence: CASSEITGEQYF.

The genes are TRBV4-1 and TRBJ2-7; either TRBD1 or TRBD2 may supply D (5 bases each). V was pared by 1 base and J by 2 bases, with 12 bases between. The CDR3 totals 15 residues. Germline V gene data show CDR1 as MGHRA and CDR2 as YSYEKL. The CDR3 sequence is CASSQVRDGPYEQYF. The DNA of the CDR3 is TGCGCCAGCAGCCAAGTCCGGGACGGGCCCTACGAGCAGTACTTC.

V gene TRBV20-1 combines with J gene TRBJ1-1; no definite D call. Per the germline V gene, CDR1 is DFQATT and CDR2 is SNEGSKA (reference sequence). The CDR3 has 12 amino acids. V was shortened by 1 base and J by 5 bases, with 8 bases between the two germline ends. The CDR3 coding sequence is TGCAGTGCTAGAGCGGTGGCAACTGAAGCTTTCTTT. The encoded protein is CSARAVATEAFF.

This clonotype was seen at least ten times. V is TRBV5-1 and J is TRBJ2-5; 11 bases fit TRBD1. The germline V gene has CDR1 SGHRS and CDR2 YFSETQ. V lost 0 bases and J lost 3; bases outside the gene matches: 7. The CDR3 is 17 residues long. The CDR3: CASSLGAGTGGEETQYF. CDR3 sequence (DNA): TGCGCCAGCAGCTTGGGGGCCGGGACAGGGGGTGAAGAGACCCAGTACTTC. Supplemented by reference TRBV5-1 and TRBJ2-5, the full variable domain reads KAGVTQTPRYLIKTRGQQVTLSCSPISGHRSVSWYQQTPGQGLQFLFEYFSETQRNKGNFPGRFSGRQFSNSRSEMNVSTLELGDSALYLCASSLGAGTGGEETQYFGPGTRLLVL.

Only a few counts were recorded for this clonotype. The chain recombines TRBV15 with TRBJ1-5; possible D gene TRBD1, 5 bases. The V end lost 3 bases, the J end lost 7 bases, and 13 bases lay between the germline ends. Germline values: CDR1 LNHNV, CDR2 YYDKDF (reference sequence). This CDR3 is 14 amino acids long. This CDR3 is CATSRGRGNQPQHF. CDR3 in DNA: TGTGCCACCAGCAGGGGGAGGGGAAACCAGCCCCAGCATTTT.

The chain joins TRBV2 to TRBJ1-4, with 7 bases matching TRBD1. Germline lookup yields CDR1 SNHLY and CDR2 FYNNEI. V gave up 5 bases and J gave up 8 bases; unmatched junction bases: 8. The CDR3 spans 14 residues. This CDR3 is CASSKQGGEEKLFF. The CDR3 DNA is TGTGCCAGCAGTAAGCAGGGGGGAGAAGAAAAACTGTTTTTT.

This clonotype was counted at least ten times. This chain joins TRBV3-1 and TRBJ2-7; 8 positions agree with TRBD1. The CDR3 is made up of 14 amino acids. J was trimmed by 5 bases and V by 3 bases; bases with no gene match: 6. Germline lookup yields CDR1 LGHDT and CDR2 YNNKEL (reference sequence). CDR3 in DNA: TGTGCCAGCAGCCACGTGCCAGGGGGCAACGAGCAGTACTTC. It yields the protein CASSHVPGGNEQYF.

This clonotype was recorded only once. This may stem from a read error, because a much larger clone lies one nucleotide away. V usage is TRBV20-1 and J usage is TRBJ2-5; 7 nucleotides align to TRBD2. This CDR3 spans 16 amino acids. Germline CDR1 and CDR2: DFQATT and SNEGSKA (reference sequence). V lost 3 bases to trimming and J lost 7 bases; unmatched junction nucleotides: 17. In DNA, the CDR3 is TGCAGTGCTAGGGGAGGACTAGTGGGGGGGATTAGGACCCAGTACTTC. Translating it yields CSARGGLVGGIRTQYF.

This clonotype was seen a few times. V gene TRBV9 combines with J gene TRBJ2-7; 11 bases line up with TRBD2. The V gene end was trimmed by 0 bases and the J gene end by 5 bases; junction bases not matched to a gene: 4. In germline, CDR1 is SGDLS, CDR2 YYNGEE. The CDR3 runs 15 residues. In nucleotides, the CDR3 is TGTGCCAGCAGCGTAGCTCTAGCGGGGGGCGACGAGCAGTACTTC. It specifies CASSVALAGGDEQYF.

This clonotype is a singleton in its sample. CDR3 sequence: CASSQDLSENTIYF. The DNA of the CDR3 is TGTGCCAGCAGCCAAGATCTGAGTGAAAACACCATATATTTT. The genes are TRBV3-1 and TRBJ1-3; D ambiguous. V lost 0 bases and J 6 bases, leaving 9 bases between the germline ends. Germline loops: CDR1 LGHDT, CDR2 YNNKEL (reference sequence). There are 14 residues in the CDR3.

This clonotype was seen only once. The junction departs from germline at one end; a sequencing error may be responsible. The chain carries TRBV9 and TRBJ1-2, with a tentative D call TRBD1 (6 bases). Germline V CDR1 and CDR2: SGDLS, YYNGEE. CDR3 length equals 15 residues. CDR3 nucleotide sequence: TGTGCCAGCAGCGTCGCAGGGGCGACCAACTATGGCGACACCTTC. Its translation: CASSVAGATNYGDTF.

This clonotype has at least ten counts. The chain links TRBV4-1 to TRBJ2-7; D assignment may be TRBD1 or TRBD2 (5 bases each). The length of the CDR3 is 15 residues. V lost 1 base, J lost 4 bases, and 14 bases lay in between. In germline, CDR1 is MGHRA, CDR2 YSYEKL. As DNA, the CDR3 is TGCGCCAGCAGCCAAGGGCCGGGACGGCAATACGAGCAGTACTTC. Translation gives CASSQGPGRQYEQYF.